This TCR beta chain was obtained from a study of blood T cell repertoires in COVID-19. Looking at the study overall: PBMCs, B-cell-depleted T cells, or T cells were the source of the cDNA or gDNA that made up the material.

Method: immunoSEQ multiplex PCR; TCRdb's copy keeps in-frame clones and lacks some. The sample yields 310,000 or so clones, roughly 87% seen once. Looked up from germline, CDR1 is SGHTA and CDR2 is FQGTGA. The CDR3 runs 15 residues. V lost 4 bases and J 9 bases, leaving 19 bases between the germline ends. The gene calls are TRBV7-3 and TRBJ2-1; D is unresolved. This clonotype was obtained from a man aged 50 or older with active or convalescent COVID-19. Sequencing was done on a sample of peripheral blood. CDR3 sequence (DNA): TGTGCCAGCAGCTCCCCTAGTTTTGGAGTTGGTGAGCAGTTCTTC. Amino acids: CASSSPSFGVGEQFF.